A single sample is the source of the 20 T cell receptor beta chains below, sequenced in a study of T cell changes during pregnancy in multiple sclerosis. TCRdb's copy holds only in-frame clones and misses some; the assay was immunoSEQ multiplex PCR. The sample includes 20,000 to 25,000 clones, 85% to 95% of them seen just once. Sequencing used CD4+ T cells from peripheral blood mononuclear cells, obtained in the third trimester of pregnancy. The receptors originated from a female donor with multiple sclerosis, enrolled in a pregnancy study.

The chain couples TRBV13 to TRBJ2-3, with 12 bases identical to TRBD1. V was pared by 3 bases and J by 9 bases, with 7 bases of the junction left unmatched. The length of the CDR3 is 15 residues. CDR1 PRHDT and CDR2 FYEKMQ come from the germline V gene (reference sequence). The CDR3: CASSLDRDRGQTQYF. For the CDR3, the DNA is TGTGCCAGCAGCTTGGACCGGGACAGGGGGCAAACGCAGTATTTT.

The rearrangement uses TRBV9 and TRBJ1-2; 8 bases line up with TRBD1. The J segment lost 3 bases and the V segment lost 1 base, leaving 5 bases of the junction unmatched. Germline-derived CDR1 and CDR2 are SGDLS and YYNGEE. This CDR3 has 15 amino acids. The CDR3: CASSVTTGGDYGYTF. In DNA, the CDR3 is TGTGCCAGCAGCGTAACAACAGGGGGAGACTATGGCTACACCTTC.

The chain is built from TRBV5-1 and TRBJ2-7, with D possibly matching TRBD1 (5 bases). The CDR3 is 15 residues long. Germline assignment: CDR1 SGHRS and CDR2 YFSETQ. V dropped 4 bases and J dropped 0 bases, with 14 bases sitting between them. This chain's CDR3 is CASSPDSVYSYEQYF. In DNA, the CDR3 is TGCGCCAGCAGCCCCGACAGCGTCTACTCCTACGAGCAGTACTTC.

The J gene is TRBJ1-2, the V gene TRBV9, with D perhaps matching TRBD1 (6 bases). Germline CDR1 reads SGDLS; CDR2 reads YYNGEE. The CDR3 consists of 12 residues. V gave up 3 bases and J gave up 7 bases, with 10 bases separating them. The CDR3 spells CASSETGAGYTF. CDR3 nucleotide sequence: TGTGCCAGCAGCGAGACAGGAGCTGGCTACACCTTC.

The J gene is TRBJ2-5, the V gene TRBV2, with D perhaps matching TRBD1 (5 bases). Between the trimmed V and J ends, which lost 1 base and 9 bases, there was a span of 15 bases. Germline CDR1 is SNHLY and CDR2 is FYNNEI. CDR3 length equals 14 residues. CDR3 loop: CASSEVPREGSQYF. For the CDR3, the DNA is TGTGCCAGCAGTGAAGTGCCCAGGGAAGGTTCCCAGTACTTC. The full variable domain, in which reference TRBV2 and TRBJ2-5 provide the parts outside the CDR3, is EPEVTQTPSHQVTQMGQEVILRCVPISNHLYFYWYRQILGQKVEFLVSFYNNEISEKSEIFDDQFSVERPDGSNFTLKIRSTKLEDSAMYFCASSEVPREGSQYFGPGTRLLVL.

The V gene is TRBV7-2, the J gene TRBJ2-4; D not certain. V lost 1 base and J 9 bases, leaving 10 bases between the germline ends. The CDR3 contains 13 residues. Per germline, CDR1 SGHTA and CDR2 FQGNSA. CDR3 sequence (DNA): TGTGCCAGCAGCTTAGGTGTTGTGAGCATTCAGTACTTC. Amino acid sequence: CASSLGVVSIQYF.

Within the sample, this clone is medium-sized. The chain links TRBV20-1 to TRBJ2-1; D is perhaps TRBD2 (5 bases). The germline CDR1 and CDR2 sequences are DFQATT and SNEGSKA (reference sequence). The CDR3 spans 11 residues. Deletions cut 5 bases from V and 6 bases from J, with 8 bases between. This CDR3 reads CSARGFNEQFF. In DNA form, the CDR3 reads TGCAGTGCTCGCGGGTTCAATGAGCAGTTCTTC.

The V call is TRBV7-9, the J call TRBJ1-4; 9 bases fit TRBD1. The trim removed 3 bases at V and 7 bases at J, leaving 9 bases unmatched. Germline assignment: CDR1 SEHNR and CDR2 FQNEAQ (reference sequence). The CDR3 length is 16 residues. DNA for the CDR3: TGTGCCAGCAGCTTTCTCCCGGGACAGGGAGGTGAAAAACTGTTTTTT. It translates to CASSFLPGQGGEKLFF.

V gene TRBV5-4 combines with J gene TRBJ2-1, with D possibly matching TRBD2 (5 bases). This CDR3 spans 15 amino acids. With 4 bases removed from V and 4 bases from J, the gap between germline ends came to 15 bases. Germline CDR1 is SGHNT and CDR2 is YYREEE (reference sequence). CDR3 in DNA: TGTGCCAGCAGCCTGGGATTGGGAGCGTACAATGAGCAGTTCTTC. This sequence encodes CASSLGLGAYNEQFF.

The V and J genes are TRBV4-2 and TRBJ2-2; 12 bases are shared with TRBD2. V shed 1 base, J shed 6 bases, and the junction held 12 bases outside the gene matches. Looked up from germline, CDR1 is LGHNA and CDR2 is YNFKEQ. The CDR3 has 19 amino acids. The CDR3 spells CASSQVSGQLAGGPGELFF. CDR3 nucleotide sequence: TGTGCCAGCAGCCAAGTTTCTGGGCAACTAGCGGGGGGCCCCGGGGAGCTGTTTTTT.

In this sample, this clone is medium-sized. V is TRBV6-1 and J is TRBJ2-7, with D perhaps matching TRBD2 (5 bases). Germline V gives CDR1 MNHNS, CDR2 SASEGT. CDR3 length equals 11 residues. V was clipped by 5 bases and J by 6 bases, with 8 bases between them. The CDR3 reads CASSLSGEQYF. The CDR3 DNA is TGTGCCAGCAGTCTGAGCGGCGAGCAGTACTTC.

This clone has only one observation. This chain's CDR3 is CASRSGEGEGQPQHF. In nucleotides, the CDR3 is TGTGCCAGCCGCTCGGGGGAGGGGGAGGGTCAGCCCCAGCATTTT. This chain uses TRBV6-1 with TRBJ1-5; D may be TRBD1 (6 bases). CDR3 length: 15 residues. Germline loops: CDR1 MNHNS, CDR2 SASEGT. The germline V and J ends were trimmed by 8 bases and 6 bases, with 20 bases remaining between them.

V usage is TRBV5-4 and J usage is TRBJ2-1; 7 bases map to TRBD2. In germline, CDR1 is SGHNT, CDR2 YYREEE (reference sequence). V lost 4 bases to trimming and J lost 6 bases; unmatched junction nucleotides: 10. The CDR3 consists of 15 residues. The CDR3 loop is CASSGGGSGVNEQFF. The CDR3 DNA reads TGTGCCAGCAGCGGGGGAGGGTCGGGTGTCAATGAGCAGTTCTTC.

This clone occurred once. The rearrangement links TRBV7-2 to TRBJ2-7, with D maybe TRBD1 (5 bases). The germline V and J ends were trimmed by 3 bases and 2 bases, with 11 bases remaining between them. Germline values: CDR1 SGHTA, CDR2 FQGNSA. The CDR3 is 14 residues long. The CDR3 region has the DNA TGTGCCAGCAGCTTTCAAGGGGCGACCTACGAGCAGTACTTC. This encodes CASSFQGATYEQYF.

This clone was detected once. This rearrangement joins TRBV30 to TRBJ2-1; D is perhaps TRBD2 (6 bases). V shed 4 bases and J shed 8 bases, with 30 bases lying between them. Germline lookup yields CDR1 GTSNPN and CDR2 SVGIG (reference sequence). The CDR3 spans 18 residues. CDR3 bases: TGTGCCTGGACTGGTATGGGCATAGTGGGGGGATATTGGGATGAGCAGTTCTTC. Translating it yields CAWTGMGIVGGYWDEQFF.

This clone was observed a handful of times. The chain employs TRBV10-3 and TRBJ1-6; a possible D gene is TRBD1 (5 bases). The length of the CDR3 is 14 residues. V was shortened by 10 bases and J by 5 bases, with 15 bases between the two germline ends. Germline loops: CDR1 ENHRY, CDR2 SYGVKD. The CDR3 region is CATALPGNNSPLHF. The CDR3 nucleotides read TGTGCCACCGCTCTGCCAGGGAATAATTCACCCCTCCACTTT.

CDR3 in DNA: TGTGCCAGCAGCCGGGGACAGGGTGTGTTTGACACCGGGGAGCTGTTTTTT. Protein product: CASSRGQGVFDTGELFF. The J gene is TRBJ2-2, the V gene TRBV2, with 9 bases lining up with TRBD1. CDR1 is SNHLY and CDR2 is FYNNEI in the germline V gene. This CDR3 has 17 amino acids. The junction had 11 bases not matched to a gene; V was cut back by 6 bases and J by 3 bases. Complete variable domain (other parts from reference TRBV2 and TRBJ2-2): EPEVTQTPSHQVTQMGQEVILRCVPISNHLYFYWYRQILGQKVEFLVSFYNNEISEKSEIFDDQFSVERPDGSNFTLKIRSTKLEDSAMYFCASSRGQGVFDTGELFFGEGSRLTVL.

V and J are TRBV30 and TRBJ1-5; 9 bases are a match to TRBD1. CDR1 GTSNPN and CDR2 SVGIG come from the germline V gene (reference sequence). Trimming took 3 bases from V and 7 from J; bases not matched to a gene: 7. This CDR3 is built from 14 residues. For the CDR3, the DNA is TGTGCCTGGAGCTCCTTGGACAGGGGCCAGCCCCAGCATTTT. This encodes CAWSSLDRGQPQHF.

This chain links TRBV2 with TRBJ1-5; no clear D gene. The ends were cut back, 6 bases at V and 3 bases at J, with 9 bases in the middle. The germline gives CDR1 SNHLY, CDR2 FYNNEI. The CDR3 contains 13 residues. This CDR3 is CASRQENNQPQHF. DNA of the CDR3: TGTGCCAGCAGGCAGGAAAACAATCAGCCCCAGCATTTT.

The chain uses TRBV28 and TRBJ2-3; 7 positions agree with TRBD1. Germline trimming cut 5 bases from V and 2 bases from J; bases unmatched to any gene: 13. Germline V lookup: CDR1 MDHEN, CDR2 SYDVKM. The CDR3 runs to 17 residues. CDR3 amino acids: CASSTRTTGTYTDTQYF. CDR3 nucleotides: TGTGCCAGCAGTACACGCACGACAGGGACGTACACAGATACGCAGTATTTT.